This is a list of T cell receptor beta chains from one sample in a study of control samples from healthy donors and cancer patients. Profiled with immunoSEQ multiplex PCR; TCRdb holds only in-frame clones, not every one. Altogether some 140,000 clones are present, approximately 86% being singletons, with the ten largest covering about 9%. Sequencing was performed on blood. The receptors originated from a woman aged 25 to 45 in good health. Both conserved end residues are part of each CDR3. The D gene is left open where the match is weak. Clone size appears in some rows only: once, few, many, or a class for an expanded clone.

-	-	TRBV24-1	TRBJ2-1	CATSDLPVRNEQFF	TGTGCCACCAGTGATTTGCCCGTACGCAATGAGCAGTTCTTC
-	TRBD2	TRBV7-9	TRBJ2-1	CASGLAGPNEQFF	TGTGCCAGCGGACTAGCGGGTCCCAATGAGCAGTTCTTC
-	TRBD1	TRBV4-2	TRBJ2-1	CASWSGGPYNEQFF	TGTGCCAGCTGGTCAGGGGGCCCCTACAATGAGCAGTTCTTC
-	TRBD2	TRBV30	TRBJ2-1	CASEEREGSDEQFF	TGTGCCTCCGAGGAGCGGGAGGGAAGCGATGAGCAGTTCTTC
-	-	TRBV5-6	TRBJ1-1	CASGLQATEAFF	TGTGCCAGCGGGCTACAGGCCACTGAAGCTTTCTTT
-	-	TRBV1	TRBJ2-1	CTYRWGDHEQFF	TGCACTTACCGGTGGGGGGACCATGAGCAGTTCTTC
-	TRBD2	TRBV4-1	TRBJ2-3	CASGRAGVDTDTQYF	TGCGCCAGCGGTAGGGCGGGGGTCGACACAGATACGCAGTATTTT
-	-	TRBV7-2	TRBJ2-5	CASNPRGGETQYF	TGTGCCAGCAACCCAAGGGGGGGGGAGACCCAGTACTTC
-	-	TRBV5-1	TRBJ1-2	CASSLGPPPVDYGYTF	TGCGCCAGCAGCTTGGGCCCCCCCCCAGTCGACTATGGCTACACCTTC
-	-	TRBV13	TRBJ2-1	CASSFNGNNEQFF	TGTGCCAGCAGCTTTAACGGAAACAATGAGCAGTTCTTC
-	-	TRBV12-3/TRBV12-4	TRBJ2-5	CASGYQETQYF	TGTGCCAGCGGATACCAGGAGACCCAGTACTTC
-	TRBD2	TRBV24-1	TRBJ2-3	CATSELGGDTQYF	TGTGCCACCAGTGAATTGGGGGGGGATACACAGTATTTT
-	TRBD2	TRBV24-1	TRBJ2-5	CATSDYLGTSANQETQYF	TGTGCCACCAGTGATTACCTCGGGACTAGCGCTAACCAAGAGACCCAGTACTTC
-	TRBD1	TRBV28	TRBJ1-2	CASSATGREIEAYGYTF	TGTGCCAGCAGTGCGACAGGGCGAGAAATCGAGGCCTATGGCTACACCTTC
-	TRBD2	TRBV11-3	TRBJ2-2	CASSLSGGLAANTGELFF	TGTGCCAGCAGCTTAAGTGGGGGACTAGCGGCCAACACCGGGGAGCTGTTTTTT
-	-	TRBV24-1	TRBJ2-2	CATSSPGPTNTGELFF	TGTGCCACCAGTTCACCGGGGCCTACGAACACCGGGGAGCTGTTTTTT
-	-	TRBV5-6	TRBJ1-2	CASSLPPGGYTF	TGTGCCAGCAGCTTGCCGCCGGGGGGCTACACCTTC
-	TRBD2	TRBV12-5	TRBJ2-1	CASGLVLDGRPSSYNEQFF	TGTGCTAGTGGTTTGGTACTGGACGGGAGGCCGAGCTCCTACAATGAGCAGTTCTTC
-	-	TRBV5-8	TRBJ2-3	CASSLEGPMLGHTDTQYF	TGTGCCAGCAGCTTGGAGGGGCCGATGCTGGGCCACACAGATACGCAGTATTTT
-	-	TRBV5-6	TRBJ2-3	CASSGVTDTQYF	TGTGCCAGCAGCGGCGTAACAGATACGCAGTATTTT
-	TRBD1	TRBV28	TRBJ2-2	CATWTGGGNTGELFF	TGTGCCACCTGGACAGGGGGGGGCAACACCGGGGAGCTGTTTTTT
-	TRBD2	TRBV3-1/TRBV3-2	TRBJ2-1	CASSQEPSGRASLFF	TGTGCCAGCAGCCAAGAGCCTAGCGGGAGGGCCTCTCTGTTCTTC
-	-	TRBV24-1	TRBJ2-2	CATSDSSQRGRTGELFF	TGTGCCACCAGTGATTCCTCTCAGAGGGGCCGGACCGGGGAGCTGTTTTTT
-	-	TRBV19	TRBJ2-1	CASKEYSSYNEQFF	TGTGCCAGTAAAGAGTATAGCTCCTACAATGAGCAGTTCTTC
-	-	TRBV7-2	TRBJ1-1	CASSFFRENTEAFF	TGTGCCAGCAGCTTTTTTCGGGAGAACACTGAAGCTTTCTTT
-	-	TRBV5-1	TRBJ1-1	CASSLAGNLNTEAFF	TGCGCCAGCAGCTTGGCAGGAAACTTGAACACTGAAGCTTTCTTT
-	TRBD1	TRBV3-1/TRBV3-2	TRBJ1-2	CASSRSTGGADGYTF	TGTGCCAGCAGCCGATCGACAGGGGGCGCGGATGGCTACACCTTC
-	-	TRBV29-1	TRBJ2-4	CSVEGGNIQYF	TGCAGCGTTGAAGGGGGGAACATTCAGTACTTC
-	-	TRBV10-3	TRBJ1-3	CGPRGVSGNTIYF	TGTGGCCCCCGGGGGGTCTCTGGAAACACCATATATTTT
-	TRBD2	TRBV28	TRBJ2-3	CASSGREGPRPDTQYF	TGTGCCAGCAGTGGGCGGGAGGGCCCAAGGCCAGATACGCAGTATTTT
-	-	TRBV5-1	TRBJ1-1	CASSADGVNTEAFF	TGCGCCAGCAGCGCCGACGGGGTGAACACTGAAGCTTTCTTT
-	TRBD1	TRBV24-1	TRBJ2-7	CATSDPLDRAHEQYF	TGTGCCACCAGTGATCCGCTGGACAGGGCTCACGAGCAGTACTTC
-	TRBD2	TRBV30	TRBJ2-3	CAWSGGRSRDTQYF	TGTGCCTGGAGCGGCGGGAGAAGCAGAGATACGCAGTATTTT
-	TRBD2	TRBV28	TRBJ2-1	CASRAGLAGGYYNEQFF	TGTGCCAGCAGGGCGGGACTAGCGGGGGGTTACTACAATGAGCAGTTCTTC
-	-	TRBV19	TRBJ2-7	CASQGFYEQYF	TGTGCCAGCCAGGGCTTCTACGAGCAGTACTTC
-	-	TRBV4-2	TRBJ1-1	CASSQDRATNTEAFF	TGTGCCAGCAGCCAAGACAGGGCAACGAACACTGAAGCTTTCTTT
-	TRBD2	TRBV7-3	TRBJ2-1	CASSLMTSGRAVYNEQFF	TGTGCCAGCAGCTTAATGACTAGCGGGAGGGCCGTCTACAATGAGCAGTTCTTC
-	TRBD1	TRBV2	TRBJ2-7	CAGNRDRVYEQYF	TGTGCCGGGAACCGGGACAGGGTTTACGAGCAGTACTTC
-	TRBD2	TRBV5-1	TRBJ2-1	CASSLDGTRSVVEQFF	TGCGCCAGCAGCTTGGATGGGACTAGGAGTGTGGTTGAGCAGTTCTTC
-	-	TRBV7-2	TRBJ1-5	CASSLGSFRGLQPQHF	TGTGCCAGCAGCTTAGGATCGTTCAGGGGACTTCAGCCCCAGCATTTT
-	TRBD2	TRBV30	TRBJ2-1	CANRGLAGGGEFF	TGTGCCAACAGGGGTCTAGCGGGAGGAGGGGAGTTCTTC
-	TRBD1	TRBV2	TRBJ2-2	CASTGQGAKTGELFF	TGTGCCAGCACGGGACAGGGGGCGAAAACCGGGGAGCTGTTTTTT
-	-	TRBV18	TRBJ2-7	CASSPPGRIYEQYF	TGTGCCAGCTCCCCTCCGGGACGGATCTACGAGCAGTACTTC
-	-	TRBV11-2	TRBJ2-1	CASRWTAYNEQFF	TGTGCCAGCAGATGGACAGCTTACAATGAGCAGTTCTTC
few	-	TRBV5-6	TRBJ2-5	CASSLAGGASETQYF	TGTGCCAGCAGCTTGGCTGGGGGGGCTTCAGAGACCCAGTACTTC
-	TRBD1	TRBV18	TRBJ2-7	CASSPRQGWYEQYF	TGTGCCAGCTCACCTCGACAGGGTTGGTACGAGCAGTACTTC
-	-	TRBV5-1	TRBJ2-1	CASSLGFGGSSYNEQFF	TGCGCCAGCAGCTTGGGTTTTGGGGGGAGCTCCTACAATGAGCAGTTCTTC
-	-	TRBV27	TRBJ1-1	CASSWRGLNTEAFF	TGTGCCAGCAGTTGGAGGGGGTTGAACACTGAAGCTTTCTTT
-	-	TRBV21-1	TRBJ2-3	CASSKVASWDTQYF	TGTGCCAGCAGCAAAGTGGCTAGCTGGGATACGCAGTATTTT
-	-	TRBV5-1	TRBJ1-1	CASSLEGRVNTEAFF	TGCGCCAGCAGCTTGGAGGGCAGGGTGAACACTGAAGCTTTCTTT
-	-	TRBV19	TRBJ1-6	CASSPTNNSPLHF	TGTGCCAGTTCCCCGACAAATAATTCACCCCTCCACTTT
-	-	TRBV27	TRBJ1-3	CASSSDNAGNTIYF	TGTGCCAGCAGTTCGGACAACGCTGGAAACACCATATATTTT
-	TRBD2	TRBV6-5	TRBJ2-1	CASSTGTSEYNEQFF	TGTGCCAGCAGTACCGGGACTAGCGAGTACAATGAGCAGTTCTTC
-	-	TRBV11-3	TRBJ2-7	CASSLGGDKPYEQYF	TGTGCCAGCAGCCTGGGGGGGGACAAACCCTACGAGCAGTACTTC
-	-	TRBV18	TRBJ2-5	CASSPDGLEGETQYF	TGTGCCAGCTCACCAGATGGGCTAGAGGGGGAGACCCAGTACTTC